This TCR beta chain was retrieved from a study of T-cell memory formation after mild COVID-19. V was trimmed by 8 bases and J by 0 bases, leaving 6 bases between them. This CDR3 spans 12 amino acids. In germline, CDR1 is SGHVS, CDR2 FQNEAQ. This clonotype was counted a few times. Its specificity is not known. Study-level findings and limits: Second-wave clones reaching peak frequency on day 37 lacked confirmed SARS-CoV-2 specificity. Pre-infection memory already had some responding clones, implying cross-reactive memory joined. Among clones contracting day 15 to 85, CD4/CD8 was balanced, whereas later expanders leaned CD4+. For contracting clones, CD4+ ones sat mainly in CM and EM, CD8+ in EMRA.

TCRdb re-derived calls from the 5' RACE reads in MiXCR, one entry per CDR3 protein. The table has about 310,000 distinct CDR3 sequences, just under 20% seen once. The specimen was PBMCs or a T cell subset sorted from them (not recorded which). V gene TRBV7-8 combines with J gene TRBJ2-3; D remains ambiguous. This receptor was identified in a young man who had mild COVID-19 (a few samples of this study predate the infection). Cell type and time point are not known. CDR3 sequence (DNA): TGTGCCAGCGCCCCGAGCACAGATACGCAGTATTTT. This translates into CASAPSTDTQYF.